This TCR beta chain emerged from a study of blood T cell repertoires in COVID-19. Method: immunoSEQ multiplex PCR; TCRdb's copy keeps in-frame clones and lacks some. The data contain 100,000 to 130,000 clones, under 95% of them seen just once; the ten biggest clones take up less than 1.5%. This clonotype was obtained from a woman aged 25-40 years with acute or convalescent COVID-19. Sequencing used peripheral blood.

CDR3 nucleotides: TGTGCCAGCAGTTACGGGGGGATGAACACTGAAGCTTTCTTT. Translated: CASSYGGMNTEAFF. This sequence joins TRBV6-5 and TRBJ1-1, with a weak D call TRBD1 (5 bases). Germline V gene lookup returns CDR1 MNHEY and CDR2 SVGAGI. The CDR3 is made up of 14 amino acids. Between the trimmed V and J ends, which lost 2 bases and 0 bases, there was a span of 7 bases.